A selection of T cell receptor beta chains follows, all from one sample in a study of blood T cell repertoires in COVID-19. Some clones are missing from TCRdb's copy, which holds only in-frame ones; the method was immunoSEQ multiplex PCR. The sample includes 250,000 to 300,000 clones, around 84% seen only once; the top ten take roughly 4%. Sequenced material: PBMCs or T cells enriched from blood (not recorded which). Receptors originate from a man aged 30 to 39 with acute COVID-19. Both conserved end residues are part of each CDR3. The D gene is left open where the match is weak. Some rows mark clone size as missing; the rest say once, few, many or name a class of expanded clone.

NA	TRBJ1-3	NA	TRBV18	CASSPRGLYGNTIYF	TGTGCCAGCTCACCACGGGGGCTCTATGGAAACACCATATATTTT
NA	TRBJ1-1	NA	TRBV29-1	CSVELGRLGVTEAFF	TGCAGCGTTGAATTGGGGCGTTTAGGAGTCACTGAAGCTTTCTTT
NA	TRBJ1-6	NA	TRBV27	CASSDQGNIHNSPLHF	TGTGCCAGCAGTGACCAGGGGAATATACATAATTCACCCCTCCACTTT
NA	TRBJ1-1	NA	TRBV7-9	CASTTSGAEAFF	TGTGCCAGCACGACCTCGGGAGCTGAAGCTTTCTTT
once	TRBJ1-5	NA	TRBV6-5	CASRRTPDSNQPQHF	TGTGCCAGCAGGCGGACACCCGATAGCAATCAGCCCCAGCATTTT
NA	TRBJ1-6	NA	TRBV11-3	CASSLGGGTYNSPLHF	TGTGCCAGCAGCTTAGGAGGAGGGACCTATAATTCACCCCTCCACTTT
NA	TRBJ1-6	TRBD1	TRBV28	CASRPWTGESPLHF	TGTGCCAGCAGGCCGTGGACAGGGGAATCACCCCTCCACTTT
NA	TRBJ1-1	TRBD1	TRBV3-1/TRBV3-2	CASSSNRQGNTEAFF	TGTGCCAGCAGCTCCAATCGACAGGGCAACACTGAAGCTTTCTTT
NA	TRBJ1-2	NA	TRBV6-6	CASSYLTGGYGYTF	TGTGCCAGCAGTTACCTGACAGGAGGCTATGGCTACACCTTC
NA	TRBJ2-1	NA	TRBV20-1	CSAQYGNEQFF	TGCAGTGCTCAGTATGGTAATGAGCAGTTCTTC
NA	TRBJ2-3	NA	TRBV11-2	CASSRGAGINTDTQYF	TGTGCCAGCAGTCGGGGAGCCGGGATTAACACAGATACGCAGTATTTT
once	TRBJ2-5	NA	TRBV13	CASSFRRGAQETQYF	TGTGCCAGCAGTTTTCGACGGGGGGCCCAAGAGACCCAGTACTTC
NA	TRBJ1-1	NA	TRBV25-1	CASSESGFVGGSTEAFF	TGTGCCAGCAGTGAATCGGGGTTCGTAGGAGGGAGCACTGAAGCTTTCTTT
once	TRBJ2-1	NA	TRBV19	CASSIRRESQQFF	TGTGCCAGTAGTATAAGAAGGGAGTCCCAACAGTTCTTC
few	TRBJ1-5	TRBD1	TRBV29-1	CSVGDRGEGNQPQHF	TGCAGCGTTGGGGACAGGGGTGAGGGCAATCAGCCCCAGCATTTT
NA	TRBJ2-1	NA	TRBV7-8	CASTLGALRHEQFF	TGTGCCAGCACCCTGGGGGCGCTACGCCATGAGCAGTTCTTC
NA	TRBJ2-2	NA	TRBV28	CASTLAPNTGELFF	TGTGCCAGCACACTAGCCCCGAACACCGGGGAGCTGTTTTTT
NA	TRBJ1-2	NA	TRBV2	CASSDTVFYGYTF	TGTGCCAGCAGTGACACAGTCTTCTATGGCTACACCTTC
NA	TRBJ2-1	TRBD1	TRBV18	CASSVDRVMGNEQFF	TGTGCCAGCTCAGTAGACAGGGTTATGGGGAATGAGCAGTTCTTC
NA	TRBJ2-5	NA	TRBV30	CAWRRTDQETQYF	TGTGCCTGGAGGCGGACAGATCAAGAGACCCAGTACTTC
once	TRBJ2-3	TRBD1	TRBV24-1	CATSEPGQATDTQYF	TGTGCCACCAGTGAGCCGGGACAGGCAACAGATACGCAGTATTTT
NA	TRBJ1-2	NA	TRBV12-3/TRBV12-4	CASRLSGGYTF	TGTGCCAGCCGACTTTCGGGTGGCTACACCTTC
NA	TRBJ2-3	NA	TRBV5-6	CASSIQRNTDTQYF	TGTGCCAGCAGTATCCAGCGCAACACAGATACGCAGTATTTT
NA	TRBJ2-2	TRBD2	TRBV7-9	CASSQSLAGGNTGELFF	TGTGCCAGCAGCCAATCACTAGCGGGGGGGAACACCGGGGAGCTGTTTTTT
NA	TRBJ2-3	TRBD2	TRBV3-1/TRBV3-2	CASSRSGRGGTDTQYF	TGTGCCAGCAGCCGGAGCGGGAGAGGAGGAACAGATACGCAGTATTTT
once	TRBJ2-1	TRBD1	TRBV6-2/TRBV6-3	CASSYSLKLVNRGQNEQFF	TGTGCCAGCAGTTACTCGTTGAAGTTGGTCAACAGGGGGCAAAATGAGCAGTTCTTC